This TCR beta chain is drawn from a study of T cell responses to AZD1222 COVID-19 vaccine (dated by TCRdb to about 2021). Looking at the study overall: Because spike-specific TCR depth and breadth did not differ between the two schedules, AZD1222 recipients who got a second dose at roughly 4 weeks were pooled with those who got a second dose at roughly 12 weeks. A total of more than 230 trial participants underwent TCR sequencing, of whom about 200 had received two doses of AZD1222 and 26 had received two doses of the MenACWY control vaccine. Enrollment into the trials was organized by age into subgroups of 18-55, 56-69 and 70-plus years, and those subgroups contained about 160, 30 and 59 TCR-sequenced participants, respectively.

The CDR3 regions of human TCRbeta chains were analyzed by immunosequencing. Turning to the authors' computational methods: Repertoire TCRs were checked for matches against a reference library of SARS-CoV-2-specific TCRs that had been generated using the MIRA antigen-specificity platform. Breadth meant the fraction of unique TCRs that were SARS-CoV-2-associated, whereas depth meant the fraction of total T cells that were SARS-CoV-2-associated. Each spike-specific TCR was assigned to its reactive spike region and to a CD4 or CD8 class using the MIRA data. Log10-transformed breadth and depth values were compared by one-way ANOVA with Sidak's multiple comparisons tests. As stored in TCRdb, this immuneACCESS dataset retains in-frame rearrangements with V and J assigned. A fraction of the clones does not appear; measured against another copy, unresolved V genes explain less than half of the discrepancy, and the remainder lacks a known reason. The DNA was the basis for D and trimming; V, J and clone size are from that table. The sample data list 130,000 to 150,000 clones, and around 91% of these were observed just once. 4% to 6% of the sample lies in the top ten.

Counted from cysteine to phenylalanine, this CDR3 has 13 amino acids. Only the CDR3 portion is preserved as DNA: 39 bases, with reading frame beginning at the first base. The germline V gene encodes CDR1 SGHTA and CDR2 FQGTGA. V sheds 5 bases and J sheds 1 base, leaving 8 bases between their ends. In the case of this clone: What antigen it recognizes has not been identified. No much larger clone is present one base from it, and per-base qualities are unavailable.

General study outcomes and caveats: CD4 TCRs associated with the vaccine covered the entire spike protein, and the dominant responses were in regions 160-218 and 743-854. Conclusions about previously exposed vaccinees are limited, since just 6 or 7 AZD1222 recipients were seropositive for SARS-CoV-2 at baseline. Because no day 14 peak-response samples were available, repertoires were characterized only after the peak T cell response. After two AZD1222 doses, spike-specific TCR breadth and depth were significantly higher than at day 0 and than in MenACWY recipients. In the small 56-69-year group, the increase in depth fell short of significance, most likely because of low power. Reportedly, almost half of the unique spike-specific TCRs recognized epitopes lying outside the regions that are mutated in the B.1.351 and B.1.1.7 variants. Participants were mostly white British and included more females than males, and it was suggested by the authors that clonal diversity may have been underestimated.

The sample's time point, from its label and the paper: baseline before first vaccination. Vaccinee samples came from UK trials COV001 and COV002, including a single-blind randomized controlled phase 2/3 trial of AZD1222 (ChAdOx1 nCoV-19) in healthy adults. For TCRbeta chain sequencing, PBMC samples from trial participants were taken at day 0 and at day 28 after the second dose. Material: peripheral blood, obtained on day 0 of AZD1222 vaccination. The rearrangement combines TRBV7-3 with TRBJ2-5; no confident D gene assignment can be made. The receptor was derived from an adult in good health. The DNA sequence is TGTGCCAGCAGCCCAGATTTCCAAGAGACCCAGTACTTC. This sequence encodes CASSPDFQETQYF.